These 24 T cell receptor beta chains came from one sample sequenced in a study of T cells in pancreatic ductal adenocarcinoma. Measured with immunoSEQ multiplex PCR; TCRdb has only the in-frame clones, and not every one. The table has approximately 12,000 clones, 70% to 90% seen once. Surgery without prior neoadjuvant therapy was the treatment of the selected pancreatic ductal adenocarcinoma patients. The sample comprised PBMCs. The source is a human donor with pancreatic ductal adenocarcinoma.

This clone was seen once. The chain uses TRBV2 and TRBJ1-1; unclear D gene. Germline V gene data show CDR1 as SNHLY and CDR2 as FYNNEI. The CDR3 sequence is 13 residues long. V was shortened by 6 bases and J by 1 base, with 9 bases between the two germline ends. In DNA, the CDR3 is TGTGCCAGCAGCGGCCGACAGAACACTGAAGCTTTCTTT. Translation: CASSGRQNTEAFF.

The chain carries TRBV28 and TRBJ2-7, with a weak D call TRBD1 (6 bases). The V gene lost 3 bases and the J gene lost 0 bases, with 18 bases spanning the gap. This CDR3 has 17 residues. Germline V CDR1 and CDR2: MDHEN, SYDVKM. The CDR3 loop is CASSFPRRTEPSYEQYF. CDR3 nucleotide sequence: TGTGCCAGCAGTTTTCCCCGGCGGACAGAGCCCTCCTACGAGCAGTACTTC.

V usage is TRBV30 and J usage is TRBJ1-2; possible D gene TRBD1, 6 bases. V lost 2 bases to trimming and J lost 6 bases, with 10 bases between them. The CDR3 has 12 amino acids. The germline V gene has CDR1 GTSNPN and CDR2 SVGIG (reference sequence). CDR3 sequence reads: CAWSWGAHGYTF. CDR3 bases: TGTGCCTGGAGTTGGGGGGCGCATGGCTACACCTTC.

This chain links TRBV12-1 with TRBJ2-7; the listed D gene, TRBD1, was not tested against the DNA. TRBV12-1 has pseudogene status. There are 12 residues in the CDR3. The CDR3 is CAIVRQGEEQYF. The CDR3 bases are TGTGCCATCGTTAGACAGGGTGAGGAGCAGTACTTC.

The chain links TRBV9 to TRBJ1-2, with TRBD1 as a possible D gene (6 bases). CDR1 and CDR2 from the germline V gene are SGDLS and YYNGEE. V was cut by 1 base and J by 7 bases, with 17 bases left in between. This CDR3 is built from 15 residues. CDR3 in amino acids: CASSVREAGARGYTF. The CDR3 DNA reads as TGTGCCAGCAGCGTAAGGGAGGCAGGGGCGCGTGGCTACACCTTC.

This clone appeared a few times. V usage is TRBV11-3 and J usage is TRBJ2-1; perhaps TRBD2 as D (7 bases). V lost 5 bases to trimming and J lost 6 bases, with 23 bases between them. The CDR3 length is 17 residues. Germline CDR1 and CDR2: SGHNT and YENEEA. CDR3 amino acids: CASSLYGDRGGSNEQFF. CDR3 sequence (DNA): TGTGCCAGCAGCCTTTACGGGGATAGGGGGGGATCCAATGAGCAGTTCTTC.

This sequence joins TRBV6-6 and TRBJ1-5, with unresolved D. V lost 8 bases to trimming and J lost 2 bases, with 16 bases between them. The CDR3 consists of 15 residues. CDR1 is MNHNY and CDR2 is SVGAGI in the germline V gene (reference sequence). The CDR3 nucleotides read TGTGCCAGCGAAGACGGGCAAAGGGGCAATCAGCCCCAGCATTTT. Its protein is CASEDGQRGNQPQHF.

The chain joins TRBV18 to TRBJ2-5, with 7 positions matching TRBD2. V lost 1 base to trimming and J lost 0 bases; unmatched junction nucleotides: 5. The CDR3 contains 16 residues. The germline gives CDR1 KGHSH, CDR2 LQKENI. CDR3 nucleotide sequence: TGTGCCAGCTCACCACTAGCGGGCGCGTACCAAGAGACCCAGTACTTC. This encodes CASSPLAGAYQETQYF.

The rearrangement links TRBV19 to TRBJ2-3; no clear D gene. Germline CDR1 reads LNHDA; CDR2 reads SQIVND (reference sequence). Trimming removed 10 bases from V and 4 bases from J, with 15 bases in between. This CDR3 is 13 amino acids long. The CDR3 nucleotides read TGTGCCACCTCCCAACGGGTTTCAGATACGCAGTATTTT. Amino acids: CATSQRVSDTQYF.

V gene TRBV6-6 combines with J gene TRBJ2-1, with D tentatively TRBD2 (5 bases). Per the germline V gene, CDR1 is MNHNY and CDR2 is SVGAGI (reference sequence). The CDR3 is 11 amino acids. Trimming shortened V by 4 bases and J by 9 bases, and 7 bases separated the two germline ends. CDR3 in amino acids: CASSSEGEQFF. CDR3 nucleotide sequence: TGTGCCAGCAGTTCAGAGGGTGAGCAGTTCTTC.

The CDR3 DNA sequence: TGCAGCGTCATGGGGGGGACACAGGGACAGCTAGACAATGAGCAGTTCTTC. It codes for CSVMGGTQGQLDNEQFF. The chain uses TRBV29-1 and TRBJ2-1; D assignment may be TRBD1 or TRBD2 (7 bases each). The CDR3 is made up of 17 amino acids. Germline V gene lookup returns CDR1 SQVTM and CDR2 ANQGSEA. V dropped 6 bases and J dropped 5 bases, with 26 bases sitting between them.

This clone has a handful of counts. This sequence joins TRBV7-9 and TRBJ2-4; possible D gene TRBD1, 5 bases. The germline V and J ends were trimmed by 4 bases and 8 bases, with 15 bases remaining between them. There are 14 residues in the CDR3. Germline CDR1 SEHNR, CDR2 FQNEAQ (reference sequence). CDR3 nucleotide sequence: TGTGCCAGCAGCTACAGGACGCCGCAAGACATTCAGTACTTC. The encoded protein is CASSYRTPQDIQYF. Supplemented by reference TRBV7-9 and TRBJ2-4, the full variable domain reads DTGVSQNPRHKITKRGQNVTFRCDPISEHNRLYWYRQTLGQGPEFLTYFQNEAQLEKSRLLSDRFSAERPKGSFSTLEIQRTEQGDSAMYLCASSYRTPQDIQYFGAGTRLSVL.

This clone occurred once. CDR3 coding DNA: TGTGCCAGCAGTGTGAGCGGGAGAGGGAGCGAGCAGTACTTC. It yields the protein CASSVSGRGSEQYF. The V call is TRBV6-1, the J call TRBJ2-7; 8 nucleotides agree with TRBD2. J lost 6 bases, V lost 4 bases, and 8 bases had no gene match. The CDR3 covers 14 residues. The germline CDR1 and CDR2 sequences are MNHNS and SASEGT.

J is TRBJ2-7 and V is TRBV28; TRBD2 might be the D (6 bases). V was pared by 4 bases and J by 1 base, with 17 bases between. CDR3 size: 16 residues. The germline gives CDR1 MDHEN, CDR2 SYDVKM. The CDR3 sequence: CASSSALSSASYEQYF. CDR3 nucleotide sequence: TGTGCCAGCAGTTCCGCTTTGTCTAGCGCATCCTACGAGCAGTACTTC.

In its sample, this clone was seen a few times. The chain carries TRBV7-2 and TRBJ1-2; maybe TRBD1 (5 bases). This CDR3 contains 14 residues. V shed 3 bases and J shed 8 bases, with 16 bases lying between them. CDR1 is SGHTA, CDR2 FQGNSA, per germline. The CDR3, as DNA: TGTGCCAGCAGCTTCCGGGACCTTGGGGAGGGCTACACCTTC. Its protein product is CASSFRDLGEGYTF.

This CDR3 reads CAISRLGRRLAGVDTGELFF. The CDR3, as DNA: TGTGCCATCAGCCGATTGGGACGGAGACTAGCGGGAGTCGACACCGGGGAGCTGTTTTTT. The chain is built from TRBV10-3 and TRBJ2-2; 12 bases line up with TRBD2. Trimming cost V 6 bases and J 3 bases; bases outside gene matches: 17. Germline CDR1 is ENHRY and CDR2 is SYGVKD. The CDR3 has 20 residues.

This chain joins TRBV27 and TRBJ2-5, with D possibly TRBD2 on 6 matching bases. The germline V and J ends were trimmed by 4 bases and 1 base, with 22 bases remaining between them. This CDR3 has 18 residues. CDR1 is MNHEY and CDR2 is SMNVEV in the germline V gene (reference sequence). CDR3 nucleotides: TGTGCCAGCAGTTACCGGCGGGGATTAAACGTGGGCCAAGAGACCCAGTACTTC. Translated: CASSYRRGLNVGQETQYF.

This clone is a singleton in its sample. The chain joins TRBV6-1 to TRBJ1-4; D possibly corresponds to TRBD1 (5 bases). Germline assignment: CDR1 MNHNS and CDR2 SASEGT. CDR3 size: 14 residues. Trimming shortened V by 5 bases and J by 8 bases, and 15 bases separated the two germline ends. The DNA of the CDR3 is TGTGCCAGCAGTACCCAGGGTTTCGCGGAAAAACTGTTTTTT. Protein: CASSTQGFAEKLFF.

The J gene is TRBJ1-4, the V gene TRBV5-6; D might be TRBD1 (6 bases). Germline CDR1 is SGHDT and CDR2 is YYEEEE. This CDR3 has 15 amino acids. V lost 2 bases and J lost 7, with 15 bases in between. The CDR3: CASSFWGRIREKLFF. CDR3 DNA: TGTGCCAGCAGCTTTTGGGGGCGGATCCGTGAAAAACTGTTTTTT.

CDR3 in amino acids: CASSFQGSVGETQYF. The CDR3 nucleotides are TGTGCCAGCAGCTTCCAGGGGTCCGTAGGAGAGACCCAGTACTTC. The chain couples TRBV11-2 to TRBJ2-5; D possibly corresponds to TRBD1 (6 bases). Trimming removed 3 bases at V and 4 bases at J, with 15 bases between. The germline gives CDR1 SGHAT, CDR2 FQNNGV. This CDR3 has 15 amino acids.

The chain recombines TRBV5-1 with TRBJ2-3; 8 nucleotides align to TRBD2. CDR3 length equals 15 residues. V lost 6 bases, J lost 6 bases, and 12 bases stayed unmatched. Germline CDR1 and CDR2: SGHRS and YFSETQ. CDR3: CASIDLAGSSDTQYF. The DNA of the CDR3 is TGCGCCAGCATCGATTTAGCGGGGTCGTCCGATACGCAGTATTTT.

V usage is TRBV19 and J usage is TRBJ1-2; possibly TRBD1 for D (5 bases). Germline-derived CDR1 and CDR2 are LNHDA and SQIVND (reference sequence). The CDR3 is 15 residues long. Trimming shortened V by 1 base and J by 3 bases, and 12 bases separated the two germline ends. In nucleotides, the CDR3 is TGTGCCAGTAGTATAGGGGGCAGACCTTACTATGGCTACACCTTC. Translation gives CASSIGGRPYYGYTF.

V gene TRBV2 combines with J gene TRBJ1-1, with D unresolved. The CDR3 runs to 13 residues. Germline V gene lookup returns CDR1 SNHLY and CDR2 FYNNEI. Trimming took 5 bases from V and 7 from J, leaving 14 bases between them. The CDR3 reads CASSRSDANEAFF. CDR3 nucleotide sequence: TGTGCCAGCAGTCGGTCGGACGCGAATGAAGCTTTCTTT.

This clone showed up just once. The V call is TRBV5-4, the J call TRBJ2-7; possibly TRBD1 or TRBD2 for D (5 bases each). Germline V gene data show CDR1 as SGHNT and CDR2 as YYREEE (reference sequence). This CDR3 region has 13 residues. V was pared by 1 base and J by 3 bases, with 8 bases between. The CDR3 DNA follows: TGTGCCAGCAGCTTGTTTGGGGGCTACGAGCAGTACTTC. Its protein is CASSLFGGYEQYF.